This T cell receptor (beta chain) was profiled in a study of CD8 T cells in Susac syndrome. With random hexamers, reverse transcription was performed on roughly 0.45 to 1 ug of RNA. The immunoSEQ assay covered 54 Vbeta and 13 Jbeta segments for CDR3. TCRdb used MiXCR to reprocess the immunoSEQ multiplex PCR reads, holding one entry per CDR3 protein. Seen here are about 280,000 distinct CDR3 sequences, 70% to 90% observed once, and the top ten hold around 0.11%. This clonotype was seen only once. The CDR3 consists of 16 residues. Germline CDR1 is SGHAT and CDR2 is FQNNGV. Trimming stripped 2 bases from V and 4 bases from J, with 15 bases between. The authors carried out high-throughput sequencing of TCR beta. They applied it to CD8+ and CD4+ T cells obtained from blood. While CD8+ and CD4+ T cells were isolated negatively, TEMRA cells were enriched by FACS.

This chain uses TRBV11-2 with TRBJ2-1, with unresolved D. This sequence was found in a human donor with multiple sclerosis. The sequenced sample consisted of CD8+ T cells from PBMCs. CDR3 nucleotides: TGTGCCAGCAGCTTACTCCAGGCCCCCACTTACAATGAGCAGTTCTTC. Residues: CASSLLQAPTYNEQFF. Looking up the rest from reference TRBV11-2 and TRBJ2-1 gives the full variable domain: EAGVAQSPRYKIIEKRQSVAFWCNPISGHATLYWYQQILGQGPKLLIQFQNNGVVDDSQLPKDRFSAERLKGVDSTLKIQPAKLEDSAVYLCASSLLQAPTYNEQFFGPGTRLTVL.